This TCR beta chain stems from a study of blood T cell repertoires in COVID-19. Study context: COVID-19 samples, acute and convalescent, were from the United States, Italy and Spain. Sample material is recorded as cDNA or gDNA derived from T cells, B-cell-depleted T cells, or PBMCs.

Germline-derived CDR1 and CDR2 are SGHTA and FQGNSA. The CDR3 runs 14 residues. The V and J ends lost 5 bases and 11 bases respectively, with 21 bases between them. The authors' processing: The assay estimated nucleated cells by amplifying reference gene primers. The table came from immunoSEQ multiplex PCR; TCRdb's copy has only in-frame clones and leaves some out. The DNA was the basis for D and trimming; V, J and clone size are from that table. This table holds fewer than 180,000 clones, around 87% found once. This clone has only one observation. The chain joins TRBV7-2 to TRBJ1-1, with D possibly being TRBD1 (5 bases). The clonotype originates from a woman aged 60-75 years with active or convalescent COVID-19. The sample taken for sequencing was peripheral blood. The CDR3: CASSLNPSVTEAFF. The CDR3 DNA follows: TGTGCCAGCAGCCTAAATCCCTCGGTGACAGAGGCTTTCTTT.